This T cell receptor (gamma chain) was identified during a study of gamma-delta chains in newborns, infants, children. Across the whole study: Innate gammadelta T cells reportedly expand polyclonally right after birth, driven by microbial exposure, per the title.

TCRdb processed the reads again with the CATT caller. The table records more than 200 gamma-chain clones, roughly half of them present only once. CDR3 length equals 16 residues. Germline V gene sequence: CDR1 GITISATS, CDR2 ISYDGTV (reference sequence). The ends lost 4 bases at V and 4 bases at J; junction bases unmatched: 4. Points on this clone: Additional DNA sequences in this sample encode the identical CDR3.

The J gene is TRGJP, the V gene TRGV9. The receptor's source is a child who was a newborn, infant or young child, either healthy, febrile or measles-vaccinated (not recorded which). The sample comprised blood. The CDR3 sequence: CALWESQELGKKIKVF. CDR3 bases: TGTGCCTTGTGGGAATCCCAAGAGTTGGGCAAAAAAATCAAGGTATTT.